The 18 T cell receptor beta chains given below trace back to one sample, sequenced in a study of post-analysis software for immune sequencing data. These receptors are not linked to any known antigen. Study findings and constraints: Patients had higher frequencies than controls of about 5 TRBV segments, including TRBV5-6, TRBV5-1 and TRBV20-1.

TCR beta libraries were prepared from cDNA with unique molecular identifiers. TCRdb reanalysed the PCR reads using MiXCR and keeps one entry per CDR3 protein. Among about 460,000 distinct CDR3 sequences, roughly 46% were seen once, and the ten largest hold over 10%. The sequencing sample was made of blood. The receptors were sampled from a girl aged 10-17 years with multiple sclerosis.

This chain joins TRBV7-2 and TRBJ2-4; 8 nucleotides line up with TRBD2. This CDR3 has 17 amino acids. V was pared by 1 base and J by 4 bases, with 9 bases of the junction left unmatched. Germline V gives CDR1 SGHTA, CDR2 FQGNSA. CDR3: CASSLVVSGGPKNIQYF. The CDR3 DNA is TGTGCCAGCAGCTTAGTGGTTTCGGGAGGGCCGAAAAACATTCAGTACTTC.

The J gene is TRBJ2-3, the V gene TRBV9, with D possibly matching TRBD2 (5 bases). The V gene lost 4 bases and the J gene lost 6 bases, with 24 bases spanning the gap. The CDR3 has 17 residues. CDR1 is SGDLS, CDR2 YYNGEE, per germline. The CDR3 DNA reads TGTGCCAGCAGCCTGCTCTCCAGAGGACTTACGTCGGATACGCAGTATTTT. Translated, it gives CASSLLSRGLTSDTQYF.

The J gene is TRBJ1-2, the V gene TRBV20-1; 8 bases are a match to TRBD1. CDR3 length: 15 residues. V dropped 6 bases and J dropped 8; count of bases not matched to a gene: 17. The germline V gene has CDR1 DFQATT and CDR2 SNEGSKA (reference sequence). CDR3 protein: CSAPRQGIGSLGYTF. The CDR3, as DNA: TGCAGTGCACCTAGACAGGGGATAGGGTCGTTAGGCTACACCTTC.

This clonotype appeared a few times. The chain has TRBV28 and TRBJ2-5; D is uncertain. The CDR3 spans 14 residues. Deletions cut 6 bases from V and 5 bases from J, with 16 bases between. Per germline, CDR1 MDHEN and CDR2 SYDVKM. The CDR3 region has the DNA TGTGCCAGCAGCCCCAGACTGAGACGCGAGACCCAGTACTTC. This sequence encodes CASSPRLRRETQYF.

V usage is TRBV15 and J usage is TRBJ2-7; a possible D gene is TRBD2 (6 bases). With 2 bases removed from V and 0 bases from J, the gap between germline ends came to 14 bases. There are 16 residues in the CDR3. The germline gives CDR1 LNHNV, CDR2 YYDKDF (reference sequence). The CDR3 coding sequence is TGTGCCACCAGCAGAAGCTCGGACGGGAGCTCCTACGAGCAGTACTTC. Protein: CATSRSSDGSSYEQYF.

The CDR3, as DNA: TGTGCCAGCAGTTTGTATAGACAGAACTATGGCTACACCTTC. This codes for CASSLYRQNYGYTF. The chain links TRBV12-3 or TRBV12-4 to TRBJ1-2; TRBD1 might be the D (5 bases). The CDR3 covers 14 residues. The V gene lost 3 bases and the J gene lost 2 bases, with 10 bases spanning the gap.

The sample holds a few counts of this clonotype. The rearrangement joins TRBV29-1 to TRBJ2-4; TRBD2 aligns across 7 bases. The CDR3 extends over 14 amino acids. CDR1 and CDR2 from the germline V gene are SQVTM and ANQGSEA. The J segment lost 13 bases and the V segment lost 7 bases, leaving 19 bases of the junction unmatched. CDR3 in DNA: TGCAGCGCCCGACTAGCAGGAGGAGTCTATGAGCAGTACTTC. It translates to CSARLAGGVYEQYF.

This clonotype was found once. V is TRBV11-2 and J is TRBJ2-7, with 7 positions matching TRBD1. Germline loops: CDR1 SGHAT, CDR2 FQNNGV. The CDR3 consists of 16 residues. Unmatched junction bases numbered 12, after V lost 5 bases and J lost 2 bases. Here the CDR3 DNA reads TGTGCCAGCAGCACAAGAGGGGGCGGCCCTACCTACGAGCAGTACTTC. Its protein product is CASSTRGGGPTYEQYF.

V usage is TRBV14 and J usage is TRBJ2-3; TRBD2 matches at 10 bases. The CDR3 extends over 14 amino acids. V gave up 1 base and J gave up 7 bases; unmatched junction bases: 2. CDR1 is SGHDN and CDR2 is FVKESK in the germline V gene. The DNA for the CDR3 is TGTGCCAGCAGCCAAGTAGCGGGAGGTAATACGCAGTATTTT. As protein: CASSQVAGGNTQYF.

This clonotype was seen more than once but under ten times. The chain links TRBV28 to TRBJ2-6; no firm D call. Germline V gene lookup returns CDR1 MDHEN and CDR2 SYDVKM. There are 16 residues in the CDR3. Trimming stripped 6 bases from V and 4 bases from J, with 16 bases between. The CDR3 protein is CASSRWNLRGANVLTF. The CDR3, as DNA: TGTGCCAGCAGCCGCTGGAACCTGAGAGGGGCCAACGTCCTGACTTTC.

V is TRBV10-3 and J is TRBJ2-7; tentative D call: TRBD2 (6 bases). CDR1 is ENHRY and CDR2 is SYGVKD in the germline V gene. This CDR3 comprises 18 residues. V lost 5 bases to trimming and J lost 0 bases, with 23 bases between them. CDR3 region: CAISLGDLAVASSYEQYF. CDR3 nucleotides: TGTGCCATCAGTTTAGGGGACTTAGCGGTTGCAAGCTCCTACGAGCAGTACTTC.

This clonotype was detected a few times. The chain links TRBV29-1 to TRBJ2-3, with 10 bases aligning to TRBD2. CDR1 is SQVTM, CDR2 ANQGSEA, per germline. This CDR3 spans 14 amino acids. The junction had 1 base not matched to a gene; V was cut back by 1 base and J by 3 bases. The CDR3 DNA reads as TGCAGCGTTGAAGTAGCGGGAGGAACAGATACGCAGTATTTT. Its translation is CSVEVAGGTDTQYF.

With respect to this clonotype: One junction end does not reproduce the germline sequence, and a read error may be involved. The V call is TRBV6-1, the J call TRBJ1-5; TRBD1 matches at 9 bases. This CDR3 has 17 amino acids. Germline loops: CDR1 MNHNS, CDR2 SASEGT. The CDR3 here is CAGSDHSDRGTYQPQHF. The CDR3 bases are TGTGCCGGCAGTGACCATTCGGACAGGGGAACTTATCAGCCCCAGCATTTT.

This chain connects TRBV19 to TRBJ1-3; no definite D call. The CDR3 totals 14 residues. The germline V and J ends were trimmed by 5 bases and 0 bases, with 8 bases remaining between them. CDR1 and CDR2 from the germline V gene are LNHDA and SQIVND (reference sequence). This CDR3 reads CASSPKSSGNTIYF. CDR3 nucleotides: TGTGCCAGTAGTCCCAAGAGCTCTGGAAACACCATATATTTT.

This clonotype has just a few counts. V and J are TRBV9 and TRBJ2-7, with D tentatively TRBD1 (6 bases). The germline V and J ends were trimmed by 0 bases and 3 bases, with 7 bases remaining between them. This CDR3 has 13 residues. Germline-derived CDR1 and CDR2 are SGDLS and YYNGEE. CDR3 nucleotides: TGTGCCAGCAGCGTAGGGGGGCTCTACGAGCAGTACTTC. It specifies CASSVGGLYEQYF. Drawing the rest from reference TRBV9 and TRBJ2-7, the complete variable domain is DSGVTQTPKHLITATGQRVTLRCSPRSGDLSVYWYQQSLDQGLQFLIQYYNGEERAKGNILERFSAQQFPDLHSELNLSSLELGDSALYFCASSVGGLYEQYFGPGTRLTVT.

As for this clonotype: One end of the junction fails to match germline, which may point to a read error. V and J are TRBV12-3 or TRBV12-4 and TRBJ2-7; D remains unclear. The CDR3 extends over 13 amino acids. CDR3 DNA: TGTACCAGCAGTTTAAAAGGGTATGACGAGCAGTACTTC. This gives the protein CTSSLKGYDEQYF.

This clonotype was seen a few times. The chain is built from TRBV7-2 and TRBJ2-3; D is possibly TRBD1 (5 bases). V was clipped by 9 bases and J by 0 bases, with 10 bases between them. The germline CDR1 and CDR2 sequences are SGHTA and FQGNSA. The CDR3 is 13 residues long. The CDR3: CASSGLSTDTQYF. CDR3 coding DNA: TGTGCCAGTTCAGGGTTAAGCACAGATACGCAGTATTTT.

In DNA, the CDR3 is TGTGCCAGCATAAGGGCTCTCTCCCCTAGCTCCTACGAGCAGTACTTC. It codes for CASIRALSPSSYEQYF. The rearrangement uses TRBV28 and TRBJ2-7, with D hard to call. V dropped 7 bases and J dropped 0 bases, with 19 bases sitting between them. The length of the CDR3 is 16 residues. Germline V gene data show CDR1 as MDHEN and CDR2 as SYDVKM.